A single sample is the source of the 13 T cell receptor beta chains below, sequenced in a study of blood T cell repertoires in COVID-19. Using immunoSEQ multiplex PCR, the repertoire was profiled, and TCRdb retains in-frame clones only, with some absent. The table lists about 250,000 clones, over 75% of them singletons, with 15% to 18% in the top ten. Sequenced: PBMCs or T cells enriched from blood (not recorded which). All receptors come from a man aged 18 to 29 who had recovered from COVID-19.

V and J are TRBV4-1 and TRBJ1-5, with 9 bases that match TRBD1. V lost 4 bases to trimming and J lost 6 bases; unmatched junction nucleotides: 7. In germline, CDR1 is MGHRA, CDR2 YSYEKL. There are 15 residues in the CDR3. CDR3 sequence (DNA): TGCGCCAGCAGCCCAGGACAGGGGTTTGTTCAGCCCCAGCATTTT. Amino acids: CASSPGQGFVQPQHF.

The rearrangement joins TRBV11-2 to TRBJ2-7; 9 bases line up with TRBD1. This CDR3 is built from 19 residues. With 4 bases clipped from V and 5 bases from J, the junction kept 21 bases outside the gene matches. Germline V gene data show CDR1 as SGHAT and CDR2 as FQNNGV. CDR3 amino acids: CASSSPPSIFGTGFNEQYF. The CDR3 DNA reads TGTGCCAGCAGCTCCCCACCCTCGATCTTCGGGACAGGGTTCAACGAGCAGTACTTC.

This clone has just one count. For the CDR3, the DNA is TGCGCCAGCAGTCAAATTGACAGGGGGAAAGTAGCCAAAAACATTCAGTACTTC. Translated: CASSQIDRGKVAKNIQYF. The chain links TRBV23-1 to TRBJ2-4; the match to TRBD1 covers 9 bases. TRBV23-1 is labeled an ORF, and its function is uncertain. The CDR3 has 18 residues. V was pared by 2 bases and J by 0 bases, with 8 bases of the junction left unmatched.

The CDR3 bases are TGTGCCAGTCTACAGGGGACTGAAGCTTTCTTT. As protein: CASLQGTEAFF. The V and J genes are TRBV19 and TRBJ1-1; 7 nucleotides match TRBD1. The CDR3 length is 11 residues. Unmatched junction bases numbered 2, after V lost 8 bases and J lost 5 bases. The germline gives CDR1 LNHDA, CDR2 SQIVND (reference sequence).

The chain uses TRBV5-1 and TRBJ2-1; maybe TRBD2 (5 bases). Trimming took 5 bases from V and 2 from J, leaving 14 bases between them. CDR1 is SGHRS and CDR2 is YFSETQ in the germline V gene. The CDR3 has 15 amino acids. CDR3 in amino acids: CASRRMAEAYNEQFF. The DNA of the CDR3 is TGCGCCAGCAGGAGAATGGCGGAGGCCTACAATGAGCAGTTCTTC.

The rearrangement links TRBV19 to TRBJ2-2; 13 nucleotides line up with TRBD2. There are 16 residues in the CDR3. CDR1 LNHDA and CDR2 SQIVND come from the germline V gene (reference sequence). V shed 5 bases and J 4 bases; nucleotides not matched to a gene: 4. The DNA for the CDR3 is TGTGCCAGTAGTGTAACTAGCGGGGGGGCCACCGGGGAGCTGTTTTTT. It is translated as CASSVTSGGATGELFF.

This clone was seen only once. This chain links TRBV29-1 with TRBJ2-7, with D maybe TRBD1 (6 bases). V shed 4 bases and J shed 3 bases, with 7 bases lying between them. The CDR3 runs 11 residues. The V gene's germline CDR1 is SQVTM and CDR2 ANQGSEA. The CDR3: CSVGGGYEQYF. In nucleotides, the CDR3 is TGCAGCGTTGGAGGGGGCTACGAGCAGTACTTC.

CDR3 in DNA: TGTGCTAGTGGTTTGGGCACAGAGAATCAGCCCCAGCATTTT. Its translation is CASGLGTENQPQHF. The gene calls are TRBV12-5 and TRBJ1-5; D is unclear. Trimming left V 1 base short and J 4 bases short, with 8 bases between. The CDR3 has 14 amino acids. Germline loops: CDR1 LGHNT, CDR2 FRNRAP.

Only a few counts were recorded for this clone. The chain carries TRBV4-1 and TRBJ2-2; D gene unclear. This CDR3 region has 13 residues. Looked up from germline, CDR1 is MGHRA and CDR2 is YSYEKL. V lost 3 bases and J 2 bases, leaving 4 bases between the germline ends. The CDR3 loop is CASSHVNTGELFF. The CDR3 bases are TGCGCCAGCAGCCACGTTAACACCGGGGAGCTGTTTTTT.

The chain links TRBV28 to TRBJ1-6, with D uncertain. V was shortened by 6 bases and J by 14 bases, with 20 bases between the two germline ends. The CDR3 length is 14 residues. Germline V CDR1 and CDR2: MDHEN, SYDVKM. The CDR3 here is CASRTEPLDLTLHF. DNA for the CDR3: TGTGCCAGCAGAACAGAGCCTCTCGATCTCACCCTCCACTTT.

The rearrangement uses TRBV19 and TRBJ2-1; 7 nucleotides line up with TRBD1. After removal of 5 bases from V and 7 bases from J, the junction contained 8 bases not matched to a gene. Germline-derived CDR1 and CDR2 are LNHDA and SQIVND (reference sequence). This CDR3 has 14 residues. The DNA of the CDR3 is TGTGCCAGTAGTTCCCGACAGGGCGGGAATGAGCAGTTCTTC. Protein product: CASSSRQGGNEQFF.

This clone was observed a handful of times. This chain joins TRBV7-8 and TRBJ2-5; D ambiguous. V lost 5 bases, J lost 4 bases, and 5 bases lay in between. The germline V gene has CDR1 SGHVS and CDR2 FQNEAQ. The CDR3 is 11 residues long. The CDR3 DNA follows: TGTGCCAGCAGCCAGCGAGAGACCCAGTACTTC. Its translation: CASSQRETQYF.

This clone turned up a few times. The V gene is TRBV2, the J gene TRBJ1-3, with a weak D call TRBD1 (6 bases). CDR3 length equals 16 residues. CDR1 SNHLY and CDR2 FYNNEI come from the germline V gene. The V end lost 6 bases, the J end lost 0 bases, and 15 bases lay between the germline ends. The CDR3 DNA is TGTGCCAGCAGGTTACTTACAGGGTTCTCTGGAAACACCATATATTTT. Encoded protein: CASRLLTGFSGNTIYF.